The rows below give T cell receptor beta chains drawn from one sample of a study of graft-versus-host responses after intestinal transplantation. For these receptors, no antigen is known. Generated by immunoSEQ multiplex PCR, the TCRdb table keeps only in-frame clones and is missing some. Altogether tens of thousands of clones are present, less than 95% being singletons, with the ten largest covering about 0.2%. Sample: unstimulated CD4+ T cells sorted from spleen or lymph node cells, taken before transplant. All receptors derive from a human donor who was the organ donor for an intestinal transplant. Both conserved end residues are trimmed from each CDR3.

j_call | cdr3_length | v_call | cdr3_aa
TRBJ1-2 | 12 | TRBV7-2 | ASSLTGINYGYT
TRBJ1-4 | 14 | TRBV27 | ASSGERQVGGEKLF
TRBJ1-1 | 12 | TRBV6-6 | ASSPRQVATEAF
TRBJ2-7 | 11 | TRBV4-3 | ASSPGPSYEQY
TRBJ1-1 | 11 | TRBV30 | AWSVNRNTEAF
TRBJ1-2 | 13 | TRBV14 | ASSQDLGGTYGYT
- | 13 | TRBV29-1 | SVEDGTGDSYEQY
TRBJ2-7 | 15 | TRBV7-6 | ASSLGVGHKAGDEQY
TRBJ2-2 | 15 | TRBV4-1 | ASSRKGQGSNTGELF
TRBJ1-5 | 13 | TRBV19 | ASSYSGTSNQPQH
TRBJ2-7 | 15 | TRBV5-5 | ASSLTGTGGAGYEQY
TRBJ2-3 | 16 | TRBV5-1 | ASSFTRGLAPLTDTQY
TRBJ2-3 | 14 | TRBV28 | ASSPPGTRGSGTQY
TRBJ1-4 | 13 | TRBV5-6 | ASSLGGDKNEKLF
TRBJ1-2 | 12 | TRBV2 | ASSEDSNSYGYT
TRBJ2-7 | 11 | TRBV2 | ACGLGEVGEQY
TRBJ1-4 | 13 | TRBV7-9 | ASSPRTDSNEKLF
TRBJ2-5 | 13 | TRBV5-6 | ASSMGIREGETQY
TRBJ1-1 | 14 | TRBV19 | ASLSGQGRGRTEAF
TRBJ1-6 | 14 | TRBV27 | ASSSSWTGLNSPLH
TRBJ1-5 | 10 | TRBV29-1 | SVGQGNQPQH
TRBJ1-2 | 13 | TRBV2 | ASREAETGVGGYT
TRBJ2-1 | 13 | TRBV11-3 | ASSLRGSSYNEQF
TRBJ2-1 | 12 | TRBV29-1 | SVVTGTSYNEQF
TRBJ1-6 | 15 | TRBV12-1 | ASSPVFRDRGWSPLH
TRBJ2-1 | 15 | TRBV14 | ASSQEGGGGQYNEQF
TRBJ1-1 | 13 | TRBV9 | ASSPWDRGQAEAF
TRBJ2-5 | 11 | TRBV15 | ATSRDLPETQY
TRBJ1-5 | 14 | TRBV28 | ASSLVQNPSNQPQH
TRBJ2-7 | 14 | TRBV2 | ASSDEAFQDYYEQY
TRBJ2-5 | 14 | TRBV7-6 | ASSLGPLAGKETQY
TRBJ2-2 | 12 | TRBV12-5 | ASGLGTNTGELF
TRBJ2-1 | 15 | TRBV4-1 | ASSQLAGWGTYNEQF
TRBJ1-5 | 13 | TRBV4-1 | ASRAQGIPNQPQH
TRBJ2-5 | 13 | TRBV5-3 | ARSSKLATPETQY
TRBJ1-5 | 15 | TRBV7-2 | ASSRIPGIDSNQPQH
TRBJ1-1 | 12 | TRBV11-2 | ASTTSYLNTEAF
TRBJ2-6 | 15 | TRBV13 | ASSPGTGWTGANVLT
TRBJ2-5 | 10 | TRBV7-9 | ASSPNIETQY
TRBJ1-6 | 14 | TRBV15 | ATSRDRASYNSPLH
TRBJ2-2 | 14 | TRBV19 | ASSKKILTNTGELF
TRBJ1-1 | 10 | TRBV10-3 | AISARRTEAF
- | 14 | TRBV5-6 | ASSLFAAGPTYEQY
TRBJ2-3 | 14 | TRBV11-2 | ASSLAVGTSTDTQY
TRBJ1-2 | 10 | TRBV7-9 | ASGRDDYGYT